Shown below are 20 T cell receptor beta chains from a single sample sequenced in a study of cytomegalovirus exposure and HLA in healthy donors (dated by TCRdb to about 2017). Receptors were amplified or captured by the immunoSEQ multiplex PCR assay. A mixture of 60 forward primers for TCR Vbeta segments and 13 reverse primers for TCR Jbeta segments was used in the multiplex PCR. Held by TCRdb, this immuneACCESS table contains in-frame sequences only and omits some clones. Under half of the omission traces to an unresolved V gene where checked; the cause of the rest is unknown. Here the sample has roughly 110,000 clones; approximately 80% occur a single time. About 1.5% of the sample belongs to the ten largest clones. What was sequenced was PBMCs. These receptors all stem from a man aged 45-60 years in good health and CMV-seronegative.

The chain has TRBV13 and TRBJ1-2, with 7 nucleotides matching TRBD1. Germline V gene sequence: CDR1 PRHDT, CDR2 FYEKMQ (reference sequence). The CDR3 extends over 14 amino acids. V shed 5 bases and J 8 bases; nucleotides not matched to a gene: 11. The CDR3 DNA reads as TGTGCCAGCAGCCCGGGACAGTCGAGTGGAGGCTACACCTTC. It codes for CASSPGQSSGGYTF.

The chain has TRBV6-1 and TRBJ1-6; D uncertain. V was shortened by 5 bases and J by 6 bases, with 8 bases between the two germline ends. CDR3 length equals 13 residues. Looked up from germline, CDR1 is MNHNS and CDR2 is SASEGT. The CDR3 protein is CASSQSANSPLHF. The CDR3 region has the DNA TGTGCCAGCAGTCAGAGCGCTAATTCACCCCTCCACTTT.

V and J are TRBV7-2 and TRBJ1-5; TRBD1 aligns across 8 bases. The CDR3 totals 16 residues. V lost 1 base and J lost 5; bases outside the gene matches: 7. In germline, CDR1 is SGHTA, CDR2 FQGNSA. Here the CDR3 reads CASSLVSGTGYQPQHF. The DNA of the CDR3 is TGTGCCAGCAGCTTAGTCTCCGGGACAGGTTATCAGCCCCAGCATTTT.

This clone was found a few times. V usage is TRBV28 and J usage is TRBJ2-2, with a possible D match to TRBD2 (5 bases). The germline V gene encodes CDR1 MDHEN and CDR2 SYDVKM. There are 12 residues in the CDR3. The CDR3 protein is CACGFHTGELFF. In nucleotides, the CDR3 is TGTGCGTGCGGGTTTCACACCGGGGAGCTGTTTTTT.

The chain uses TRBV7-9 and TRBJ1-1; no firm D call. From germline, CDR1 is SEHNR and CDR2 FQNEAQ (reference sequence). The CDR3 extends over 14 amino acids. Between the trimmed V and J ends, which lost 1 base and 2 bases, there was a span of 8 bases. The CDR3 DNA reads TGTGCCAGCAGCTTAGTACTAGTTAACACTGAAGCTTTCTTT. Residues: CASSLVLVNTEAFF.

The count of this clone is one. This chain joins TRBV19 and TRBJ1-1, with a weak D call TRBD1 (5 bases). The V gene lost 6 bases and the J gene lost 13 bases, with 18 bases spanning the gap. This CDR3 contains 12 residues. Germline lookup yields CDR1 LNHDA and CDR2 SQIVND (reference sequence). Here the CDR3 DNA reads TGTGCCAGTAGAATCGGGGCGGGACGAGATTTCTTT. Protein sequence: CASRIGAGRDFF.

V is TRBV5-1 and J is TRBJ1-1; 8 nucleotides match TRBD1. CDR1 is SGHRS, CDR2 YFSETQ, per germline. Trimming took 3 bases from V and 4 from J; bases not matched to a gene: 5. The CDR3 runs to 14 residues. CDR3 sequence reads: CASSSTGVGTEAFF. CDR3 in DNA: TGCGCCAGCAGCTCGACAGGGGTGGGCACTGAAGCTTTCTTT.

The chain is built from TRBV10-3 and TRBJ1-5; 9 bases agree with TRBD1. Per germline, CDR1 ENHRY and CDR2 SYGVKD. The CDR3 has 19 amino acids. J was trimmed by 0 bases and V by 0 bases; bases with no gene match: 9. Written as DNA, the CDR3 is TGTGCCATCAGTGAGTCGATATTCCGGGACAGGGATAGCAATCAGCCCCAGCATTTT. It specifies CAISESIFRDRDSNQPQHF.

The J gene is TRBJ1-2, the V gene TRBV5-5; D is unclear. The CDR3 length is 12 residues. Germline CDR1 SGHKS, CDR2 YYEKEE (reference sequence). Trimming took 2 bases from V and 6 from J, leaving 8 bases between them. CDR3 sequence: CASSFTGDGYTF. The CDR3, as DNA: TGTGCCAGCAGCTTTACGGGTGATGGCTACACCTTC. The full variable domain, its missing parts supplied by reference TRBV5-5 and TRBJ1-2, is DAGVTQSPTHLIKTRGQQVTLRCSPISGHKSVSWYQQVLGQGPQFIFQYYEKEERGRGNFPDRFSARQFPNYSSELNVNALLLGDSALYLCASSFTGDGYTFGSGTRLTVV.

The V and J genes are TRBV6-1 and TRBJ2-1; the D gene is possibly TRBD2 (5 bases). The CDR3 covers 15 residues. V shed 6 bases and J shed 5 bases, with 17 bases lying between them. CDR1 and CDR2 (germline): MNHNS, SASEGT. The CDR3 loop reads CASRGNIALHNEQFF. For the CDR3, the DNA is TGTGCCAGCAGAGGAAACATAGCGCTTCACAATGAGCAGTTCTTC.

The chain combines TRBV5-4 with TRBJ2-5; 9 bases are shared with TRBD1. J lost 9 bases, V lost 2 bases, and 5 bases had no gene match. This CDR3 is built from 13 residues. The germline CDR1 and CDR2 sequences are SGHNT and YYREEE (reference sequence). The CDR3 DNA reads TGTGCCAGCAGCTTCAGACAGGGGGTGCCCCAGTACTTC. This sequence encodes CASSFRQGVPQYF.

This chain uses TRBV7-6 with TRBJ1-2; D is uncertain. This CDR3 comprises 13 residues. CDR1 and CDR2 (germline): SGHVS, FNYEAQ. The V gene lost 1 base and the J gene lost 2 bases, with 5 bases spanning the gap. The CDR3 nucleotides read TGTGCCAGCAGCTTAGGAGGGAACTATGGCTACACCTTC. It yields the protein CASSLGGNYGYTF.

The V and J genes are TRBV29-1 and TRBJ1-2; TRBD1 aligns across 7 bases. The germline V gene has CDR1 SQVTM and CDR2 ANQGSEA. CDR3 size: 12 residues. Germline trimming cut 6 bases from V and 3 bases from J; bases unmatched to any gene: 4. The CDR3 reads CSVFGTDYGYTF. CDR3 DNA sequence: TGCAGCGTCTTCGGGACAGACTATGGCTACACCTTC.

The chain has TRBV7-2 and TRBJ2-2, with no clear D. CDR3 size: 15 residues. V was shortened by 2 bases and J by 6 bases, with 13 bases between the two germline ends. The germline V gene encodes CDR1 SGHTA and CDR2 FQGNSA. For the CDR3, the DNA is TGTGCCAGCAGCTTACGGTGGAGTAGCTCCGGGGAGCTGTTTTTT. It yields the protein CASSLRWSSSGELFF.

This clone was detected a few times. This chain links TRBV14 with TRBJ1-6; D unclear. V was shortened by 0 bases and J by 7 bases, with 10 bases between the two germline ends. Germline V gives CDR1 SGHDN, CDR2 FVKESK. This CDR3 is built from 15 residues. The CDR3 loop reads CASSQDSSWNSPLHF. The CDR3 DNA reads TGTGCCAGCAGCCAAGATTCCAGTTGGAATTCACCCCTCCACTTT.

The chain carries TRBV18 and TRBJ1-3; the D gene is possibly TRBD1 (6 bases). From germline, CDR1 is KGHSH and CDR2 LQKENI. V gave up 2 bases and J gave up 7 bases, with 15 bases separating them. The CDR3 spans 15 residues. Here the CDR3 DNA reads TGTGCCAGCTCACCATCGGGGGGCGCGAGGAACACCATATATTTT. Translation gives CASSPSGGARNTIYF.

The chain uses TRBV6-1 and TRBJ2-2, with 9 bases fitting TRBD2. Trimming cost V 6 bases and J 7 bases; bases outside gene matches: 9. The germline gives CDR1 MNHNS, CDR2 SASEGT. The CDR3 is 15 residues long. CDR3 residues: CASSGGGAIVGELFF. In DNA, the CDR3 is TGTGCCAGCAGCGGCGGGGGGGCCATAGTCGGGGAGCTGTTTTTT.

This chain links TRBV25-1 with TRBJ1-4; 9 bases align to TRBD1. CDR3 size: 14 residues. Germline assignment: CDR1 MGHDK and CDR2 SYGVNS. V was clipped by 7 bases and J by 7 bases; unmatched bases: 7. Written as DNA, the CDR3 is TGTGCCAGCACCCCGGACAGGGGAGTTGAAAAACTGTTTTTT. It yields the protein CASTPDRGVEKLFF.

The chain couples TRBV27 to TRBJ1-1; tentatively, D is TRBD1 (5 bases). In germline, CDR1 is MNHEY, CDR2 SMNVEV (reference sequence). Trimming pared 1 base from V and 4 bases from J, leaving 7 bases between. The length of the CDR3 is 13 residues. This chain's CDR3 is CASSLYGGTEAFF. CDR3 DNA: TGTGCCAGCAGTTTATACGGGGGCACTGAAGCTTTCTTT.

The CDR3 DNA reads TGTGCCAGCAGTGAGGAGGGTGAATTCGGAGCAAATACGCAGTATTTT. Its translation is CASSEEGEFGANTQYF. The chain uses TRBV2 and TRBJ2-3; a weak D match, TRBD2 (6 bases). Trimming left V 3 bases short and J 7 bases short, with 20 bases between. The CDR3 contains 16 residues. Per germline, CDR1 SNHLY and CDR2 FYNNEI.